This TCR beta chain was profiled in a study of T-cell reconstitution after alpha-beta-depleted transplantation in children. Unique molecular identifiers featured in how the TCRbeta library was prepared. TCRdb re-analysed the PCR reads in MiXCR, keeping a single row per CDR3 protein. The sample shows 150,000 to 200,000 distinct CDR3 sequences, 6.3% of them seen only once. This clonotype has ten or more counts. The sequence derives from a girl under three years old with combined immunodeficiency, due to receive a stem cell transplant. The sample consisted of PBMCs, taken before TCRalphabeta/CD19-depleted stem cell transplant.

The CDR3 loop is CSVEDLGSGANVLTF. CDR3 DNA: TGCAGCGTTGAAGATCTGGGCTCTGGGGCCAACGTCCTGACTTTC. The rearrangement uses TRBV29-1 and TRBJ2-6; D unresolved. Between the trimmed V and J ends, which lost 0 bases and 0 bases, there was a span of 6 bases. Germline V gene data show CDR1 as SQVTM and CDR2 as ANQGSEA. The CDR3 is 15 residues long.